A single sample gave rise to the 27 T cell receptor beta chains below, sequenced in a study of T cells in women clearing cervical HPV infection. The method was immunoSEQ multiplex PCR; TCRdb's version includes in-frame clones alone and lacks a portion of them. This sample contains some 20,000 clones. Sequencing used blood buffy coat. The receptor set was obtained from a woman aged 18 to 75 with a cervical HPV16 infection that either progressed to CIN3+ or cleared (not recorded which).

A word on this clone: Coverage ceases 3 residues before the CDR3 finishes, and the germline J gene fills in the end. The chain employs TRBV20-1 and TRBJ2-1, with D unclear. V lost 3 bases and J 8 bases, leaving 11 bases between the germline ends. The CDR3 spans 12 residues. From germline, CDR1 is DFQATT and CDR2 SNEGSKA (reference sequence). This chain's CDR3 is CSASASLDEQFF. The DNA read from the CDR3 is TGCAGTGCTAGTGCTAGTTTGGATGAG.

Concerning this clone itself: The sequence runs out 3 residues before the end of the CDR3; the remainder is reconstructed from the germline J gene. The chain has TRBV25-1 and TRBJ1-6; 9 nucleotides line up with TRBD1. This CDR3 spans 14 amino acids. Germline-derived CDR1 and CDR2 are MGHDK and SYGVNS. V lost 3 bases, J lost 10 bases, and 4 bases stayed unmatched. The CDR3 is CASSEGQGPSPLHF. The part of the CDR3 DNA that was read is TGTGCCAGCAGTGAGGGACAGGGACCCTCACCC.

Turning to this clone: The CDR3 goes on 3 residues after the read ends, and that part is filled in from the germline J gene. The chain carries TRBV11-3 and TRBJ2-5; a weak D match, TRBD1 (6 bases). Trimming cost V 5 bases and J 1 base, with 14 bases left between them. The CDR3 has 15 residues. Germline V lookup: CDR1 SGHNT, CDR2 YENEEA. The CDR3 sequence is CASSPSGQTQETQYF. The CDR3 bases that were read are TGTGCCAGCAGCCCCAGCGGACAGACCCAAGAGACC.

With respect to this clone: The read ends 3 residues early relative to the CDR3; the germline J gene fills the gap. The chain is built from TRBV27 and TRBJ1-2; D call uncertain. CDR3 size: 13 residues. V dropped 5 bases and J dropped 3 bases, with 10 bases sitting between them. From germline, CDR1 is MNHEY and CDR2 SMNVEV (reference sequence). The CDR3 sequence is CASSPTVHYGYTF. CDR3 DNA (partial): TGTGCCAGCAGTCCTACAGTCCACTATGGC.

Worth noting for this clone: The read falls 3 residues short of the CDR3 end, and the missing part is taken from the germline J gene. The genes are TRBV20-1 and TRBJ2-5; 8 bases agree with TRBD2. The trim removed 6 bases at V and 4 bases at J, leaving 10 bases unmatched. Per germline, CDR1 DFQATT and CDR2 SNEGSKA (reference sequence). The CDR3 spans 14 residues. The chain's CDR3 is CSATLAARLETQYF. CDR3 bases read: TGCAGTGCGACACTAGCGGCGAGACTAGAGACC.

As for this clone: The read terminates 3 residues ahead of where the CDR3 ends, so the germline J gene completes it. This chain uses TRBV19 with TRBJ2-1, with 7 bases aligning to TRBD2. The CDR3 is made up of 14 amino acids. The germline V gene has CDR1 LNHDA and CDR2 SQIVND (reference sequence). V dropped 10 bases and J dropped 5; count of bases not matched to a gene: 11. The CDR3 DNA, read in part, is TGTGCCACCCAGTTAGGGCTAGCGGACAATGAG. As protein: CATQLGLADNE. The whole CDR3 reads CATQLGLADNEQFF. The whole variable domain, remainder taken from reference TRBV19 and TRBJ2-1, is DGGITQSPKYLFRKEGQNVTLSCEQNLNHDAMYWYRQDPGQGLRLIYYSQIVNDFQKGDIAEGYSVSREKKESFPLTVTSAQKNPTAFYLCATQLGLADNEQFFGPGTRLTVL.

Worth noting for this clone: From the germline J gene comes the end of the CDR3, since the read stops 3 residues before it. The V gene is TRBV2, the J gene TRBJ2-1; D is undetermined. Germline V CDR1 and CDR2: SNHLY, FYNNEI. V was shortened by 3 bases and J by 1 base, with 13 bases between the two germline ends. The CDR3 loop spans 16 amino acids. The chain's CDR3 is CASSDNPQVSYNEQFF. CDR3 bases read: TGTGCCAGCAGTGATAACCCGCAGGTATCCTACAATGAG. The full variable domain, its missing parts supplied by reference TRBV2 and TRBJ2-1, is EPEVTQTPSHQVTQMGQEVILRCVPISNHLYFYWYRQILGQKVEFLVSFYNNEISEKSEIFDDQFSVERPDGSNFTLKIRSTKLEDSAMYFCASSDNPQVSYNEQFFGPGTRLTVL.

Worth noting for this clone: The read ends 3 residues shy of where the CDR3 ends; the end is completed using the germline J gene. This chain connects TRBV5-1 to TRBJ2-1; 10 nucleotides line up with TRBD2. The germline gives CDR1 SGHRS, CDR2 YFSETQ. The trim removed 3 bases at V and 8 bases at J, leaving 8 bases unmatched. This CDR3 has 15 amino acids. The sequenced CDR3 bases are TGCGCCAGCAGCTGGACTAGCGGTACTATCTATGAG. It is translated as CASSWTSGTIYE. The whole CDR3 protein is CASSWTSGTIYEQFF.

Regarding this clone: A read error may produce the germline difference seen at one junction end. The read halts 3 residues ahead of the CDR3 end, with the missing end drawn from the germline J gene. The chain recombines TRBV4-2 with TRBJ2-7, with TRBD2 as a possible D gene (5 bases). CDR1 is LGHNA and CDR2 is YNFKEQ in the germline V gene. This CDR3 is 14 amino acids long. CDR3 protein: CASSQDEGSYEQYF. The CDR3 DNA, read in part, is TGCGCCAGCAGCCAAGACGAGGGCTCCTACGAG.

Comments on this clone: The read ends 3 residues shy of where the CDR3 ends; the end is completed using the germline J gene. The chain links TRBV29-1 to TRBJ2-1; perhaps TRBD2 as D (5 bases). The CDR3 is made up of 15 amino acids. V dropped 6 bases and J dropped 8 bases, with 23 bases sitting between them. Germline V gene sequence: CDR1 SQVTM, CDR2 ANQGSEA. The sequenced CDR3 bases are TGCAGCGTATCACCCCGGGGTCTGGTTGGGGATGAG. It yields the protein CSVSPRGLVGDE. The full CDR3 sequence reads CSVSPRGLVGDEQFF.

A remark on this clone: The read terminates 3 residues before the CDR3 end, so the remaining end is supplied by the germline J gene. This chain uses TRBV5-1 with TRBJ1-1; TRBD1 might be the D (5 bases). The germline gives CDR1 SGHRS, CDR2 YFSETQ. This CDR3 is built from 15 residues. Trimming left V 2 bases short and J 0 bases short, with 11 bases between. The sequenced CDR3 bases are TGCGCCAGCAGCTTTACGGCGACAGTGAACACTGAA. It yields the protein CASSFTATVNTE. The CDR3 reads in full as CASSFTATVNTEAFF.

In the case of this clone: The read finishes 3 residues shy of the CDR3 end, and the germline J gene is used to complete it. The chain couples TRBV7-3 to TRBJ2-2; TRBD1 is a possible D gene (5 bases). CDR3 length: 14 amino acids. V gave up 5 bases and J gave up 0 bases, with 7 bases separating them. Germline V gives CDR1 SGHTA, CDR2 FQGTGA. The CDR3 sequence: CASSQGANTGELFF. The covered CDR3 bases are TGTGCCAGCAGCCAAGGGGCGAACACCGGGGAG.

On this clone itself: The CDR3 end falls 3 residues outside the read, so it is completed with the germline J gene. The chain is built from TRBV20-1 and TRBJ1-2; TRBD1 might be the D (5 bases). Germline-derived CDR1 and CDR2 are DFQATT and SNEGSKA (reference sequence). The CDR3 has 13 amino acids. V was clipped by 1 base and J by 6 bases, with 12 bases between them. The CDR3 DNA, read in part, is TGCAGTGCTAGAGGGACACCCCGCAATGGC. This encodes CSARGTPRNG. The complete CDR3 sequence is CSARGTPRNGYTF.

With respect to this clone: The read falls 3 residues short of the CDR3 end, and the missing part is taken from the germline J gene. The V and J genes are TRBV6-2 or TRBV6-3 and TRBJ2-5; TRBD2 matches at 13 bases. The CDR3 has 16 residues. V lost 5 bases to trimming and J lost 5 bases; unmatched junction nucleotides: 8. Germline CDR1 reads MNHEY; CDR2 reads SVGEGT. Incomplete CDR3 DNA: TGTGCCAGCAGTCCAGGGACTAGCGGGGTGCGGGAGACC. The encoded protein is CASSPGTSGVRET. The full CDR3 is CASSPGTSGVRETQYF.

A remark on this clone: The sequenced fragment ends 3 residues before the CDR3 boundary, so the rest is inferred from the germline J gene. This chain connects TRBV5-4 to TRBJ1-1; weak D call: TRBD1 (5 bases). V was shortened by 3 bases and J by 6 bases, with 12 bases between the two germline ends. The CDR3 runs 13 residues. CDR1 SGHNT and CDR2 YYREEE come from the germline V gene (reference sequence). The CDR3 region is CASSWDSRAEAFF. The DNA read from the CDR3 is TGTGCCAGCAGCTGGGACTCCCGTGCTGAA.

Points on this clone: From the germline J gene comes the end of the CDR3, since the read stops 3 residues before it. The rearrangement links TRBV7-8 to TRBJ2-5; D might be TRBD1 (6 bases). The CDR3 runs to 13 residues. The germline CDR1 and CDR2 sequences are SGHVS and FQNEAQ. V was cut by 3 bases and J by 5 bases, with 10 bases left in between. The CDR3 reads CASSFTGTETQYF. The sequenced CDR3 bases are TGTGCCAGCAGCTTCACAGGGACGGAGACC.

With regard to this clone: The read ends 3 residues early relative to the CDR3; the germline J gene fills the gap. This sequence joins TRBV7-3 and TRBJ2-7; D not certain. Germline assignment: CDR1 SGHTA and CDR2 FQGTGA. The V end lost 1 base, the J end lost 3 bases, and 16 bases lay between the germline ends. The CDR3 loop spans 16 amino acids. The CDR3 here is CASSLNPGHPFYEQYF. The DNA read from the CDR3 is TGTGCCAGCAGCTTAAACCCGGGTCACCCATTCTACGAG.

Worth noting for this clone: The read terminates 3 residues ahead of where the CDR3 ends, so the germline J gene completes it. The chain couples TRBV19 to TRBJ1-2; 10 bases are shared with TRBD1. Germline V gives CDR1 LNHDA, CDR2 SQIVND (reference sequence). The junction had 5 bases not matched to a gene; V was cut back by 4 bases and J by 3 bases. This CDR3 spans 15 amino acids. This CDR3 is CASSTQDRGDYGYTF. The DNA read from the CDR3 is TGTGCCAGTAGTACTCAGGACAGGGGGGACTATGGC.

For this clone: The read halts 3 residues ahead of the CDR3 end, with the missing end drawn from the germline J gene. The chain links TRBV30 to TRBJ2-1, with 7 bases aligning to TRBD2. The junction had 3 bases not matched to a gene; V was cut back by 3 bases and J by 4 bases. The germline gives CDR1 GTSNPN, CDR2 SVGIG (reference sequence). This CDR3 comprises 13 residues. The sequenced CDR3 bases are TGTGCCTGGAGAAGGACTAGGTACAATGAG. Protein: CAWRRTRYNE. In full, the CDR3 is CAWRRTRYNEQFF.

About this clone itself: The CDR3 is cut off 3 residues early in the read; its end comes from the germline J gene. The rearrangement links TRBV19 to TRBJ2-6; TRBD2 matches 12 bases. V shed 5 bases, J shed 0 bases, and the junction held 8 bases outside the gene matches. CDR3 size: 19 residues. Per germline, CDR1 LNHDA and CDR2 SQIVND (reference sequence). CDR3 loop: CASSLSPSGGGSGANVLTF. Incomplete CDR3 DNA: TGTGCCAGTAGTCTGAGCCCTAGCGGGGGGGGCTCTGGGGCCAACGTC. The whole variable domain, filled in from reference TRBV19 and TRBJ2-6, reads DGGITQSPKYLFRKEGQNVTLSCEQNLNHDAMYWYRQDPGQGLRLIYYSQIVNDFQKGDIAEGYSVSREKKESFPLTVTSAQKNPTAFYLCASSLSPSGGGSGANVLTFGAGSRLTVL.

Concerning this clone itself: The read is 3 residues too short to cover the CDR3 end, so that end is filled in from the germline J gene. This chain joins TRBV20-1 and TRBJ2-1; D might be TRBD1 (6 bases). The CDR3 is 15 residues long. V was clipped by 7 bases and J by 0 bases, with 16 bases between them. The germline V gene has CDR1 DFQATT and CDR2 SNEGSKA (reference sequence). This chain's CDR3 is CSVAPGTTSYNEQFF. The part of the CDR3 DNA that was read is TGCAGTGTTGCTCCCGGGACAACCTCCTACAATGAG.

The CDR3 DNA, read in part, is TGTGCCAGTAGTATAGTATTAGCAGAAGAGACC. It codes for CASSIVLAEET. The CDR3, in full, reads CASSIVLAEETQYF. The chain has TRBV19 and TRBJ2-5; no clear D gene. The read ends 3 residues before the CDR3 terminus; that terminus is restored from the germline J gene. The CDR3 runs 14 residues. Germline CDR1 is LNHDA and CDR2 is SQIVND (reference sequence). V lost 1 base to trimming and J lost 3 bases, with 9 bases between them. The full variable domain, its missing parts supplied by reference TRBV19 and TRBJ2-5, is DGGITQSPKYLFRKEGQNVTLSCEQNLNHDAMYWYRQDPGQGLRLIYYSQIVNDFQKGDIAEGYSVSREKKESFPLTVTSAQKNPTAFYLCASSIVLAEETQYFGPGTRLLVL.

Notes on this clone: The read ends 3 residues early relative to the CDR3; the germline J gene fills the gap. The chain has TRBV10-2 and TRBJ2-3; D gene unclear. The CDR3 contains 15 residues. V lost 8 bases and J 1 base, leaving 16 bases between the germline ends. Germline lookup yields CDR1 WSHSY and CDR2 SAAADI. The DNA read from the CDR3 is TGCGCCAGCTCCCTATATCACAGACGCACAGATACG. This translates into CASSLYHRRTDT. The CDR3 in full is CASSLYHRRTDTQYF.

Concerning this clone: The read halts 3 residues ahead of the CDR3 end, with the missing end drawn from the germline J gene. The chain combines TRBV5-1 with TRBJ2-3; 7 bases agree with TRBD1. V gave up 0 bases and J gave up 6 bases; unmatched junction bases: 10. Germline lookup yields CDR1 SGHRS and CDR2 YFSETQ. The CDR3 length is 16 residues. The part of the CDR3 DNA that was read is TGCGCCAGCAGCTTGGCCAGAGGGGACAGAGCCGATACG. Protein: CASSLARGDRADT. The whole CDR3 protein is CASSLARGDRADTQYF.

As concerns this clone: The CDR3 end lies 3 residues beyond the end of the read and is filled in from the germline J gene. The V and J genes are TRBV19 and TRBJ1-2, with a tentative D call TRBD1 (5 bases). The CDR3 extends over 15 amino acids. Germline V lookup: CDR1 LNHDA, CDR2 SQIVND (reference sequence). The CDR3 sequence is CASAEMGGASYDYTF. The part of the CDR3 DNA that was read is TGTGCCAGTGCCGAAATGGGGGGAGCCTCCTACGAC.

As concerns this clone: With the read ending 3 residues before the CDR3 end, the germline J gene is used to fill in that end. This chain joins TRBV20-1 and TRBJ1-2, with D tentatively TRBD1 (5 bases). The CDR3 totals 12 residues. Trimming took off 7 bases at V and 2 bases at J, with 11 bases between the two ends. Per germline, CDR1 DFQATT and CDR2 SNEGSKA (reference sequence). CDR3 amino acids: CSVSDRNYGYTF. The DNA read from the CDR3 is TGCAGTGTGAGTGACAGAAACTATGGC.

In the case of this clone: The CDR3 end lies 3 residues beyond the end of the read and is filled in from the germline J gene. This rearrangement joins TRBV7-3 to TRBJ2-7; tentative D call: TRBD2 (5 bases). The V end lost 5 bases, the J end lost 2 bases, and 19 bases lay between the germline ends. There are 16 residues in the CDR3. Looked up from germline, CDR1 is SGHTA and CDR2 is FQGTGA. CDR3 DNA (partial): TGTGCCAGCAGCCCCTCCAGTGAGGGTAGAACCTACGAG. Translated, it gives CASSPSSEGRTYE. The whole CDR3 reads CASSPSSEGRTYEQYF.